The 6 T cell receptor beta chains listed next were all sequenced from one sample in a study of cytomegalovirus exposure and HLA in healthy donors. It was with 60 Vbeta and 13 Jbeta primers that the PCR ran. Sequencing was performed with immunoSEQ multiplex PCR; in TCRdb, only in-frame clones are kept and a portion is missing. The table records about 160,000 clones, roughly 79% of them present only once. Sequenced sample: PBMCs. These receptors were taken from a woman in her fifties or sixties in good health and CMV-seropositive.

This rearrangement joins TRBV9 to TRBJ2-3; D gene ambiguous. The CDR3 consists of 15 residues. Trimming removed 0 bases at V and 3 bases at J, with 11 bases between. The germline V gene has CDR1 SGDLS and CDR2 YYNGEE. DNA of the CDR3: TGTGCCAGCAGCGTAGTCCCACAGCATACAGATACGCAGTATTTT. It yields the protein CASSVVPQHTDTQYF.

The chain couples TRBV6-5 to TRBJ2-5; a possible D gene is TRBD1 (6 bases). Per the germline V gene, CDR1 is MNHEY and CDR2 is SVGAGI. This CDR3 spans 15 amino acids. V shed 0 bases and J shed 3 bases, with 11 bases lying between them. Here the CDR3 reads CASSYSLNREETQYF. The CDR3 region has the DNA TGTGCCAGCAGTTACTCCCTTAACAGGGAAGAGACCCAGTACTTC.

This clone was seen a handful of times. J is TRBJ2-5 and V is TRBV7-2, with TRBD1 as a possible D gene (6 bases). In germline, CDR1 is SGHTA, CDR2 FQGNSA. This CDR3 is 14 amino acids long. The V end lost 5 bases, the J end lost 4 bases, and 14 bases lay between the germline ends. As DNA, the CDR3 is TGTGCCAGCAGCCGCCCAGGGGTGGCAGAGACCCAGTACTTC. Its protein product is CASSRPGVAETQYF.

The chain carries TRBV29-1 and TRBJ1-4; 7 positions match TRBD1. V was clipped by 4 bases and J by 3 bases; unmatched bases: 5. Germline values: CDR1 SQVTM, CDR2 ANQGSEA. The length of the CDR3 is 14 residues. The CDR3 DNA is TGCAGCGTTGTCGACACAGGGGCTAATGAAAAACTGTTTTTT. This sequence encodes CSVVDTGANEKLFF. Complete variable domain (other parts from reference TRBV29-1 and TRBJ1-4): SAVISQKPSRDICQRGTSLTIQCQVDSQVTMMFWYRQQPGQSLTLIATANQGSEATYESGFVIDKFPISRPNLTFSTLTVSNMSPEDSSIYLCSVVDTGANEKLFFGSGTQLSVL.

This clone was picked up a small number of times. J is TRBJ2-7 and V is TRBV18; possible D gene TRBD1, 6 bases. This CDR3 is built from 14 residues. CDR1 and CDR2 (germline): KGHSH, LQKENI. Between the trimmed V and J ends, which lost 3 bases and 7 bases, there was a span of 16 bases. The CDR3 region has the DNA TGTGCCAGCTCACCGGACAGTAGGGTGGGGGAGCAGTACTTC. This translates into CASSPDSRVGEQYF.

The gene calls are TRBV27 and TRBJ1-2; 9 bases line up with TRBD1. Germline-derived CDR1 and CDR2 are MNHEY and SMNVEV (reference sequence). Germline trimming cut 10 bases from V and 6 bases from J; bases unmatched to any gene: 18. This CDR3 region has 16 residues. The CDR3 coding sequence is TGTGCCACCAGCCGATCTTTCACCGGGACAGGGAATGGCTACACCTTC. This sequence encodes CATSRSFTGTGNGYTF.